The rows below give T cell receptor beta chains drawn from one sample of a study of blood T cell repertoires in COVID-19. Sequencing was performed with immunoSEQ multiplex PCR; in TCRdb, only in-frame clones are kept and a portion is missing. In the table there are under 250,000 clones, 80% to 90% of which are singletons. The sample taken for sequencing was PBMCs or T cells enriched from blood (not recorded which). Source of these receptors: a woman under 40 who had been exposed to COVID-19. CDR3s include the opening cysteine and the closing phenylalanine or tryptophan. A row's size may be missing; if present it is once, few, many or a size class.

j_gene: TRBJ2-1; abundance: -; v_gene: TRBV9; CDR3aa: CASWGGEPIYNEQFF
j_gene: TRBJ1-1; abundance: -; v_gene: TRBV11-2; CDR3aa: CASSLASRLNTEAFF
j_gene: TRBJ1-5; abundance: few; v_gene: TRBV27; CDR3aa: CASSRSGRQPQHF
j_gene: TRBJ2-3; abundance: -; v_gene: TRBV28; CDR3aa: CASNLRLAGTDTQYF
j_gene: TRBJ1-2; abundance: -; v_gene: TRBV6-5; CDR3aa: CASSYSAGQRDGYTF
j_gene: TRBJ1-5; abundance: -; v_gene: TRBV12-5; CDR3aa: CASGLVLDDRRNQPQHF
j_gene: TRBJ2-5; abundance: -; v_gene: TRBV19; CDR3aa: CASKAPKAWSDRRKTQYF
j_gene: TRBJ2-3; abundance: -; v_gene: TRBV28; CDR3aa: CATLGDRLTDTQYF
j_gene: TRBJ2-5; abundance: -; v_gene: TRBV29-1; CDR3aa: CSAGTSETWEETQYF
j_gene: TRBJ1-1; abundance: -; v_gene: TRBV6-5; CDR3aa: CASRATGNTEAFF